The 26 T cell receptor beta chains given below trace back to one sample, sequenced in a study of T cell responses to AZD1222 COVID-19 vaccine (dated by TCRdb to 2020 to 2023). Libraries were constructed by the immunoSEQ multiplex PCR assay. Here the immuneACCESS table is served through TCRdb, limited to in-frame sequences with V and J called. Missing clones are a known gap in these copies; in checked studies unresolved V genes cover under half, and the rest lacks a known reason. The sample table records around 97,000 clones; roughly 88% of these occur just once. The ten largest account for 4.8% of the sample. This specimen's time point label, per the study, means: baseline before first vaccination. The sequences come from peripheral blood, collected on day 0 of AZD1222 vaccination. These receptors originate from an adult in good health.

The chain couples TRBV5-1 to TRBJ2-4, with 10 nucleotides matching TRBD1. The CDR3 totals 14 residues. The germline gives CDR1 SGHRS, CDR2 YFSETQ. J gave up 7 bases and V 3 bases, and 4 bases lay outside the gene matches. The CDR3 is CASSSRQGANIQYF. CDR3 nucleotide sequence: TGCGCCAGCAGCTCCCGACAGGGGGCCAACATTCAGTACTTC.

The V call is TRBV7-8, the J call TRBJ1-1, with TRBD1 as a possible D gene (5 bases). Trimming left V 5 bases short and J 0 bases short, with 13 bases between. In germline, CDR1 is SGHVS, CDR2 FQNEAQ. The CDR3 contains 15 residues. The CDR3 bases are TGTGCCAGCAGCCCCCCCCGGGGGATGAACACTGAAGCTTTCTTT. Its protein product is CASSPPRGMNTEAFF.

The chain recombines TRBV11-2 with TRBJ1-2; possibly TRBD1 for D (5 bases). Between the trimmed V and J ends, which lost 0 bases and 6 bases, there was a span of 14 bases. CDR1 is SGHAT and CDR2 is FQNNGV in the germline V gene. CDR3 length equals 15 residues. The CDR3 nucleotides are TGTGCCAGCAGCTTAGAGATGGGGGTGTTAAATGGCTACACCTTC. This encodes CASSLEMGVLNGYTF. Complete variable domain (other parts from reference TRBV11-2 and TRBJ1-2): EAGVAQSPRYKIIEKRQSVAFWCNPISGHATLYWYQQILGQGPKLLIQFQNNGVVDDSQLPKDRFSAERLKGVDSTLKIQPAKLEDSAVYLCASSLEMGVLNGYTFGSGTRLTVV.

The chain uses TRBV6-5 and TRBJ1-1; 8 nucleotides match TRBD1. This CDR3 comprises 15 residues. Trimming took 6 bases from V and 6 from J; bases not matched to a gene: 12. Germline V CDR1 and CDR2: MNHEY, SVGAGI. This CDR3 reads CASRTQGAGSAEAFF. CDR3 DNA sequence: TGTGCCAGCAGAACCCAGGGGGCCGGCAGCGCTGAAGCTTTCTTT.

V gene TRBV6-1 combines with J gene TRBJ1-2; perhaps TRBD1 as D (5 bases). Germline CDR1 reads MNHNS; CDR2 reads SASEGT. The CDR3 is 19 amino acids. Trimming took off 4 bases at V and 1 base at J, with 25 bases between the two ends. In DNA, the CDR3 is TGTGCCAGCAGTGCCCGGGGGGGTCTTCGGGGAAGTGGTAACTATGGCTACACCTTC. This encodes CASSARGGLRGSGNYGYTF.

This clone was observed once. The chain has TRBV4-2 and TRBJ2-3; 10 bases map to TRBD2. V shed 1 base, J shed 6 bases, and the junction held 7 bases outside the gene matches. The length of the CDR3 is 16 residues. Germline V gives CDR1 LGHNA, CDR2 YNFKEQ. The CDR3, as DNA: TGTGCCAGCAGCCAAGCGAGCGGGGGGGCCGTCGATACGCAGTATTTT. It specifies CASSQASGGAVDTQYF.

This chain links TRBV30 with TRBJ2-7, with 13 bases aligning to TRBD2. The CDR3 has 11 residues. Germline CDR1 is GTSNPN and CDR2 is SVGIG (reference sequence). V gave up 5 bases and J gave up 11 bases; unmatched junction bases: 3. The CDR3 region has the DNA TGTGCCTGGGGGGGACTAGCGGGAAAGTACTTC. This codes for CAWGGLAGKYF.

V usage is TRBV5-8 and J usage is TRBJ1-5; D gene uncertain. This CDR3 has 18 residues. CDR1 and CDR2 from the germline V gene are SGHTS and YDEGEE. The ends were cut back, 2 bases at V and 4 bases at J, with 22 bases in the middle. CDR3 bases: TGTGCCAGCAGCTTTCGCCCTCCCGACTGGGTTGGTAATCAGCCCCAGCATTTT. This translates into CASSFRPPDWVGNQPQHF. Full variable domain (remainder filled in from reference TRBV5-8 and TRBJ1-5): EAGVTQSPTHLIKTRGQQATLRCSPISGHTSVYWYQQALGLGLQFLLWYDEGEERNRGNFPPRFSGRQFPNYSSELNVNALELEDSALYLCASSFRPPDWVGNQPQHFGDGTRLSIL.

This chain connects TRBV6-6 to TRBJ2-2; no reliable D call. V was clipped by 2 bases and J by 0 bases, with 7 bases between them. Germline CDR1 is MNHNY and CDR2 is SVGAGI (reference sequence). This CDR3 spans 15 amino acids. CDR3: CASSYTNSNTGELFF. DNA for the CDR3: TGTGCCAGCAGTTACACGAATTCGAACACCGGGGAGCTGTTTTTT.

The chain has TRBV5-4 and TRBJ1-2, with 10 bases fitting TRBD1. This CDR3 has 13 residues. Losses at the gene ends were 4 bases for V and 8 bases for J; bases not matched to a gene: 5. Per the germline V gene, CDR1 is SGHNT and CDR2 is YYREEE (reference sequence). For the CDR3, the DNA is TGTGCCAGCAGCCTGACAGGGGGCTCGGGCTACACCTTC. Encoded protein: CASSLTGGSGYTF.

CDR3 sequence: CSAEDRGTGELFF. The CDR3 DNA is TGCAGCGCCGAAGACAGGGGTACCGGGGAGCTGTTTTTT. This chain uses TRBV29-1 with TRBJ2-2; 8 nucleotides line up with TRBD1. CDR3 size: 13 residues. Per the germline V gene, CDR1 is SQVTM and CDR2 is ANQGSEA. V was pared by 7 bases and J by 5 bases, with 6 bases of the junction left unmatched.

The gene calls are TRBV19 and TRBJ2-3; the D gene is possibly TRBD1 (5 bases). Germline CDR1 reads LNHDA; CDR2 reads SQIVND (reference sequence). This CDR3 comprises 17 residues. V was shortened by 3 bases and J by 4 bases, with 20 bases between the two germline ends. CDR3 nucleotide sequence: TGTGCCAGTAGTATGGGGCAGGTCCCACCCTTTTCAGATACGCAGTATTTT. Its translation is CASSMGQVPPFSDTQYF.

The chain combines TRBV20-1 with TRBJ2-6, with a tentative D call TRBD2 (5 bases). Trimming cost V 3 bases and J 2 bases, with 11 bases left between them. Germline CDR1 and CDR2: DFQATT and SNEGSKA (reference sequence). This CDR3 comprises 15 residues. The CDR3 loop reads CSASSRGTGANVLTF. DNA of the CDR3: TGCAGTGCTAGTAGCCGGGGAACTGGGGCCAACGTCCTGACTTTC.

This clone was detected once. The V and J genes are TRBV5-4 and TRBJ2-7, with D possibly matching TRBD2 (6 bases). This CDR3 has 14 amino acids. CDR1 and CDR2 (germline): SGHNT, YYREEE (reference sequence). Trimming removed 5 bases at V and 2 bases at J, with 14 bases between. The CDR3 coding sequence is TGTGCCAGCAGACAAGGGACTGGAGCCTACGAGCAGTACTTC. Its translation is CASRQGTGAYEQYF. Drawing the rest from reference TRBV5-4 and TRBJ2-7, the complete variable domain is ETGVTQSPTHLIKTRGQQVTLRCSSQSGHNTVSWYQQALGQGPQFIFQYYREEENGRGNFPPRFSGLQFPNYSSELNVNALELDDSALYLCASRQGTGAYEQYFGPGTRLTVT.

CDR3: CATSRVDDVPNTEAFF. The CDR3, as DNA: TGTGCCACCAGCAGAGTGGACGACGTCCCCAACACTGAAGCTTTCTTT. This sequence joins TRBV15 and TRBJ1-1; D is unresolved. The CDR3 is 16 residues long. Looked up from germline, CDR1 is LNHNV and CDR2 is YYDKDF (reference sequence). Trimming pared 1 base from V and 2 bases from J, leaving 14 bases between.

This sequence joins TRBV5-1 and TRBJ1-1; D is undetermined. The V end lost 5 bases, the J end lost 0 bases, and 2 bases lay between the germline ends. This CDR3 region has 11 residues. Per the germline V gene, CDR1 is SGHRS and CDR2 is YFSETQ. The CDR3 DNA reads TGCGCCAGCAGTTTGAACACTGAAGCTTTCTTT. Amino acids: CASSLNTEAFF.

This chain connects TRBV3-1 (or the pseudogene TRBV3-2) to TRBJ2-3, with D tentatively TRBD1 or TRBD2 (5 bases each). This CDR3 comprises 12 residues. Germline V gene lookup returns CDR1 LGHDT and CDR2 YNNKEL (reference sequence). Trimming pared 2 bases from V and 14 bases from J, leaving 14 bases between. As DNA, the CDR3 is TGTGCCAGCAGCCAACCCGGGACCCAGGCGTATTTT. Translated, it gives CASSQPGTQAYF.

V gene TRBV14 combines with J gene TRBJ2-1; D ambiguous. The CDR3 contains 16 residues. Germline-derived CDR1 and CDR2 are SGHDN and FVKESK. V was pared by 3 bases and J by 3 bases, with 15 bases between. CDR3 bases: TGTGCCAGCAGCCACTTAGGATCCTCTCTCTACAATGAGCAGTTCTTC. Encoded protein: CASSHLGSSLYNEQFF.

The chain links TRBV19 to TRBJ2-2; 8 bases are a match to TRBD2. Germline V gene sequence: CDR1 LNHDA, CDR2 SQIVND (reference sequence). This CDR3 contains 15 residues. V was clipped by 10 bases and J by 0 bases; unmatched bases: 7. The CDR3: CATLRGGTNTGELFF. CDR3 sequence (DNA): TGTGCCACCCTCCGGGGGGGAACGAACACCGGGGAGCTGTTTTTT.

The chain joins TRBV5-8 to TRBJ1-4, with 7 bases matching TRBD1. The CDR3 loop spans 13 amino acids. Germline V gene lookup returns CDR1 SGHTS and CDR2 YDEGEE. The J segment lost 7 bases and the V segment lost 7 bases, leaving 7 bases of the junction unmatched. CDR3 DNA sequence: TGTGCCAGCTCCCGACAGGGCGCTGAAAAACTGTTTTTT. Its protein product is CASSRQGAEKLFF. Variable domain in full (rest from reference TRBV5-8 and TRBJ1-4): EAGVTQSPTHLIKTRGQQATLRCSPISGHTSVYWYQQALGLGLQFLLWYDEGEERNRGNFPPRFSGRQFPNYSSELNVNALELEDSALYLCASSRQGAEKLFFGSGTQLSVL.

This clone occurred a few times. The chain has TRBV18 and TRBJ2-2, with TRBD1 as a possible D gene (5 bases). CDR3 length: 17 residues. V lost 6 bases to trimming and J lost 5 bases, with 22 bases between them. Germline V gene sequence: CDR1 KGHSH, CDR2 LQKENI. CDR3 protein: CASSPTARQGGTGELFF. CDR3 bases: TGTGCCAGCTCGCCCACCGCTCGGCAGGGCGGAACCGGGGAGCTGTTTTTT.

The chain recombines TRBV7-2 with TRBJ2-7; TRBD1 might be the D (7 bases). The germline gives CDR1 SGHTA, CDR2 FQGNSA. Deletions cut 5 bases from V and 4 bases from J, with 18 bases between. This CDR3 has 15 residues. This CDR3 is CASSPGGWGLYEQYF. CDR3 bases: TGTGCCAGCAGCCCAGGGGGGTGGGGCCTTTACGAGCAGTACTTC. Drawing the rest from reference TRBV7-2 and TRBJ2-7, the complete variable domain is GAGVSQSPSNKVTEKGKDVELRCDPISGHTALYWYRQSLGQGLEFLIYFQGNSAPDKSGLPSDRFSAERTGGSVSTLTIQRTQQEDSAVYLCASSPGGWGLYEQYFGPGTRLTVT.

The gene calls are TRBV3-1 (or the pseudogene TRBV3-2) and TRBJ1-3; D remains ambiguous. Trimming shortened V by 1 base and J by 2 bases, and 6 bases separated the two germline ends. Germline CDR1 and CDR2: LGHDT and YNNKEL (reference sequence). The CDR3 is 14 residues long. The CDR3 nucleotides are TGTGCCAGCAGCCAAGGTGAGGCTGGAAACACCATATATTTT. Its protein product is CASSQGEAGNTIYF.

This clone appeared a few times. The V gene is TRBV30, the J gene TRBJ2-7, with 7 bases matching TRBD1. The CDR3 covers 13 residues. J gave up 3 bases and V 7 bases, and 9 bases lay outside the gene matches. Germline V lookup: CDR1 GTSNPN, CDR2 SVGIG (reference sequence). The CDR3 reads CALIRDSFYEQYF. CDR3 DNA sequence: TGTGCCTTAATAAGGGACAGTTTCTACGAGCAGTACTTC.

In this sample, this clone turned up a few times. The genes are TRBV5-1 and TRBJ1-3; no firm D call. V was clipped by 1 base and J by 3 bases, with 5 bases between them. CDR3 size: 13 residues. The germline V gene encodes CDR1 SGHRS and CDR2 YFSETQ. The CDR3 sequence is CASSLSDGNTIYF. The DNA for the CDR3 is TGCGCCAGCAGCTTGAGTGATGGAAACACCATATATTTT.

This rearrangement joins TRBV3-1 (or the pseudogene TRBV3-2) to TRBJ1-1; the D gene is possibly TRBD1 (5 bases). Trimming removed 6 bases from V and 4 bases from J, with 18 bases in between. Germline assignment: CDR1 LGHDT and CDR2 YNNKEL (reference sequence). The length of the CDR3 is 15 residues. The CDR3 loop reads CASRSQGDRGTEAFF. CDR3 nucleotide sequence: TGTGCCAGCAGAAGTCAGGGAGATCGGGGCACTGAAGCTTTCTTT.